A single TCR beta chain is shown here with its context. This entry belongs to a study of CD4+ T cells in melanoma. The germline V gene encodes CDR1 SGHRS and CDR2 YFSETQ. The CDR3 is made up of 16 amino acids. V lost 4 bases and J 6 bases, leaving 20 bases between the germline ends. TCRdb keeps only in-frame clones here, not all; method: immunoSEQ multiplex PCR. The sample contains roughly 140,000 clones, 80% to 95% of which appear only once. This sequence joins TRBV5-1 and TRBJ1-5; tentatively, D is TRBD1 (5 bases). The receptor was derived from a human donor with melanoma. The CDR3 sequence is CASSPGPAIRGQPQHF. The CDR3 DNA reads TGCGCCAGCAGCCCGGGGCCAGCCATAAGGGGTCAGCCCCAGCATTTT.